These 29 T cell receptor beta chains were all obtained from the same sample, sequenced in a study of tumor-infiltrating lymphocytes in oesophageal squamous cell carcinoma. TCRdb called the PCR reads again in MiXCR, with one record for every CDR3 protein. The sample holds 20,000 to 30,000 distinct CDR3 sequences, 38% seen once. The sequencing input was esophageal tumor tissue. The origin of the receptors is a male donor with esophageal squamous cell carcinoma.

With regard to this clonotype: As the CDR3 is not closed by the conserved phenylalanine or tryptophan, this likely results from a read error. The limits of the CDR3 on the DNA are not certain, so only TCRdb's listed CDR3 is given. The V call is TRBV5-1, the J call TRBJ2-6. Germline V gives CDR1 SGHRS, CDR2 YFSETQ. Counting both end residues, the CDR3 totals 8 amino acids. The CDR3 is CASSLIPP.

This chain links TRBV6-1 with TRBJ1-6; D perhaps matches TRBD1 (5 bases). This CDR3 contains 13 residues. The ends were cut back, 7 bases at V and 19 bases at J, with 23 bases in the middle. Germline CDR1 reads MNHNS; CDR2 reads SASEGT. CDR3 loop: CASKTALTYEQHF. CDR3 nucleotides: TGTGCCAGCAAGACAGCCCTAACCTACGAGCAGCACTTT.

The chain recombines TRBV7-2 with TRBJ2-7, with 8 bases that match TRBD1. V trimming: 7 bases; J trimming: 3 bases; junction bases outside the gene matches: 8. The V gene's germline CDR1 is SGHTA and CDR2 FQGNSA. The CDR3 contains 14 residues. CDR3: CASKNRGDFYEQYF. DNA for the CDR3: TGTGCCAGCAAGAACAGGGGGGATTTCTACGAGCAGTACTTC. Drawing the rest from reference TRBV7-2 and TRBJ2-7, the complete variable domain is GAGVSQSPSNKVTEKGKDVELRCDPISGHTALYWYRQSLGQGLEFLIYFQGNSAPDKSGLPSDRFSAERTGGSVSTLTIQRTQQEDSAVYLCASKNRGDFYEQYFGPGTRLTVT.

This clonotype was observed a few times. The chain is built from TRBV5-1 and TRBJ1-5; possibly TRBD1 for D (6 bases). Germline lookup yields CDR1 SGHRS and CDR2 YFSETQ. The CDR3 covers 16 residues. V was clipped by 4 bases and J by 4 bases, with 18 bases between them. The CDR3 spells CASSPGLNRVNQPQHF. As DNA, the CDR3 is TGCGCCAGCAGCCCGGGCCTCAACAGGGTAAATCAGCCCCAGCATTTT.

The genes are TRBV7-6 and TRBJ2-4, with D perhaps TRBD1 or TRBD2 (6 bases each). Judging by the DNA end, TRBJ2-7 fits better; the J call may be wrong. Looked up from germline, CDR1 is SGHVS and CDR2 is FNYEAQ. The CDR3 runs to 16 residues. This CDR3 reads CASSLGGAGSSYEQYF. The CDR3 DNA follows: TGTGCCAGCAGCTTAGGGGGGGCGGGATCGTCCTACGAGCAGTACTTC.

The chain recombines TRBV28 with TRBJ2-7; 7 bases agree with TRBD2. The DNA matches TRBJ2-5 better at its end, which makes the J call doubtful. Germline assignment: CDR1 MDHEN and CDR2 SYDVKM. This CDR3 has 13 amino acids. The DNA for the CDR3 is TGTGCCAGCAGGGTAGCGGGTCTAGAGACCCAGTACTTC. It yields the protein CASRVAGLETQYF.

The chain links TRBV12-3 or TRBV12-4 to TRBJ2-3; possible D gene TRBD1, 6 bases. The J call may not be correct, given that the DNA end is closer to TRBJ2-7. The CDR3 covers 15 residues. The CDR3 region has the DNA TGTGCCAGCAGTTCCCGGAAACAGGGCCCCTACGAGCAGTACTTC. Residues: CASSSRKQGPYEQYF.

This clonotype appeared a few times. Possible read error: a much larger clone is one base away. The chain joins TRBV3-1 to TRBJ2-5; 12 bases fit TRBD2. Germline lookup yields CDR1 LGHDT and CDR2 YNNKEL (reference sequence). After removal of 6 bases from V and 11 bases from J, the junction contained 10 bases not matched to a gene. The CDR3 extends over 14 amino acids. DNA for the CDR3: TGTGCCAGCAGTCCCGGACTAGCGGGAACTGAGCAGTACTTC. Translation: CASSPGLAGTEQYF.

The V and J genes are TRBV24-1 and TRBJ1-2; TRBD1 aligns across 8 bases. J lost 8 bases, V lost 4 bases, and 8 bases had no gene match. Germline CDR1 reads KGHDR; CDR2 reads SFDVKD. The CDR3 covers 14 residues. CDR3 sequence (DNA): TGTGCCACCAGTGACGTCCAGGGGGCGAGAGGCTACACCTTC. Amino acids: CATSDVQGARGYTF.

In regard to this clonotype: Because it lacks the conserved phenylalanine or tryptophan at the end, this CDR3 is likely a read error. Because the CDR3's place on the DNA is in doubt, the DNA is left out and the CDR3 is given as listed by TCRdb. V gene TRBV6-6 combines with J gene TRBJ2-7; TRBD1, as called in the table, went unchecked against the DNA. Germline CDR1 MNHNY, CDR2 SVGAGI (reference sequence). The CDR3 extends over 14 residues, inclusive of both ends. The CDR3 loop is CASSLQGSGYTFGS.

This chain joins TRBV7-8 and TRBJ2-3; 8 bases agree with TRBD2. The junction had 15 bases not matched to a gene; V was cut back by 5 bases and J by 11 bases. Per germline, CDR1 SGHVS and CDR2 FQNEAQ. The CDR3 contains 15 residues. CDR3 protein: CASSLSGGGAVMQYF. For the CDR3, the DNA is TGTGCCAGCAGCCTCTCCGGGGGGGGGGCGGTTATGCAGTATTTT.

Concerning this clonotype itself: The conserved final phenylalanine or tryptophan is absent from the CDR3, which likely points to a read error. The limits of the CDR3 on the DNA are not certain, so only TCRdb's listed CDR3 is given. This CDR3 reads CASSSAGTGSNEQFFGP. The chain links TRBV7-3 to TRBJ2-3; the table gives TRBD1 as D, unverified against the DNA. CDR1 and CDR2 (germline): SGHTA, FQGTGA. A total of 17 residues make up the CDR3, ends included.

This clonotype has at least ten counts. In DNA form, the CDR3 reads TGTGCCAGCAGGGACAGGGCCTTGAGCACAGATACGCAGTATTTT. Translating it yields CASRDRALSTDTQYF. The chain employs TRBV6-1 and TRBJ2-3; 8 positions match TRBD1. The CDR3 length is 15 residues. With V trimmed by 6 bases and J by 0 bases, 5 bases remained unmatched. Germline V gene data show CDR1 as MNHNS and CDR2 as SASEGT.

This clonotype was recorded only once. Here the CDR3 reads CASSVWGSVYEQYF. CDR3 in DNA: TGTGCCAGCAGCGTGTGGGGGAGCGTATACGAGCAGTACTTC. This rearrangement joins TRBV7-2 to TRBJ2-7; D may be TRBD1 or TRBD2 (5 bases each). The V gene lost 5 bases and the J gene lost 4 bases, with 15 bases spanning the gap. This CDR3 has 14 amino acids. Germline V gene data show CDR1 as SGHTA and CDR2 as FQGNSA.

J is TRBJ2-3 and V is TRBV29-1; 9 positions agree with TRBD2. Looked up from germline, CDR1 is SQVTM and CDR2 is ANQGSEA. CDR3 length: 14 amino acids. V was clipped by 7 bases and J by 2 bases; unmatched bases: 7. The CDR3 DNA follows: TGCAGCGGGAAGGGACTAGCAAACACAGATACGCAGTATTTT. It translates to CSGKGLANTDTQYF.

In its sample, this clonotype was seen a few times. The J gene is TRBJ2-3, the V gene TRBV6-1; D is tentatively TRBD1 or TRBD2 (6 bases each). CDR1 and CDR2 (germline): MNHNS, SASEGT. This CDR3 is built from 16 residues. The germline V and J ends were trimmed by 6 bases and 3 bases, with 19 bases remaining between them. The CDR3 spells CASRDPGSRGTDTQYF. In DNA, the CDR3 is TGTGCCAGCAGGGACCCCGGGAGTAGGGGGACAGATACGCAGTATTTT.

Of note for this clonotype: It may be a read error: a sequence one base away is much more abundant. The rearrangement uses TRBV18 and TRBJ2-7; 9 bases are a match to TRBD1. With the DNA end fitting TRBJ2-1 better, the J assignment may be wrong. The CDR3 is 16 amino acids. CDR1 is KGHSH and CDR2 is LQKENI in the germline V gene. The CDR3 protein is CASSPSGTGTCNEQFF. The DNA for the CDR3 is TGTGCCAGCTCACCATCCGGGACAGGGACCTGCAATGAGCAGTTCTTC.

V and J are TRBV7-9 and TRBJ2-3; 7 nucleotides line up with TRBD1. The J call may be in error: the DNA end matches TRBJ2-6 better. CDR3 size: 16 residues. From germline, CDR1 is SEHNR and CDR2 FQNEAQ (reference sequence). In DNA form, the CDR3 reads TGTGCCAGCAGCACCCTGACAGGGACCGGGGCCAACGTCCTGACTTTC. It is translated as CASSTLTGTGANVLTF.

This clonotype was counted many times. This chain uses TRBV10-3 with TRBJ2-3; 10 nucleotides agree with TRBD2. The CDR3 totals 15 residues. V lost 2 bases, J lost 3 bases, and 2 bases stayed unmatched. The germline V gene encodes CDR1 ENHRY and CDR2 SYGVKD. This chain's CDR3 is CAISETSGKTDTQYF. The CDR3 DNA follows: TGTGCCATCAGTGAGACTAGCGGGAAAACAGATACGCAGTATTTT.

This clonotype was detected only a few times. CDR3 DNA: TGTGCCAGCAGCTTAGGATCTCTATGGCGTGAGCAGTTCTTC. Translation gives CASSLGSLWREQFF. The chain combines TRBV13 with TRBJ2-1; no reliable D call. The CDR3 runs 14 residues. Germline CDR1 PRHDT, CDR2 FYEKMQ (reference sequence). The V end lost 0 bases, the J end lost 9 bases, and 12 bases lay between the germline ends.

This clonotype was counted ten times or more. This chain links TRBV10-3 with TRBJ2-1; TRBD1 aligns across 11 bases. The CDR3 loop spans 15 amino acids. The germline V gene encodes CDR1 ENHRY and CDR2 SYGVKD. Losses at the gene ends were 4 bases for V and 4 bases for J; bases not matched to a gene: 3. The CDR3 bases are TGTGCCATCAGTGGGGGACAGGGGGTTTACAATGAGCAGTTCTTC. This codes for CAISGGQGVYNEQFF.

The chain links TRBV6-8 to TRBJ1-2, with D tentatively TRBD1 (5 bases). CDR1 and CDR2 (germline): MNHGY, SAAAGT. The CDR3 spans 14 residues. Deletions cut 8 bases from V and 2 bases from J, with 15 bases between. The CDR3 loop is CASGPLGANYGYTF. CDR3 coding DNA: TGTGCCAGCGGACCACTCGGGGCAAACTATGGCTACACCTTC.

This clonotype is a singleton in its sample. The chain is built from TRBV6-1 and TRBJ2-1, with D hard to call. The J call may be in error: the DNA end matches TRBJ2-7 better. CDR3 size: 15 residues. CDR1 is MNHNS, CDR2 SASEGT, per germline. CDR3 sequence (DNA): TGTGCCACTCACCGTAGGGCTTCTTCCTCCTACGAGCAGTACTTC. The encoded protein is CATHRRASSSYEQYF.

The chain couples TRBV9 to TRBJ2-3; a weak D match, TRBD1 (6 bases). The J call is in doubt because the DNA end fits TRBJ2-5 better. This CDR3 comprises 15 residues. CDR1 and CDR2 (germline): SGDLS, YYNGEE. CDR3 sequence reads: CASSRTLDRQETQYF. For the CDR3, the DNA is TGTGCCAGCAGTCGTACTCTTGACAGGCAAGAGACCCAGTACTTC.

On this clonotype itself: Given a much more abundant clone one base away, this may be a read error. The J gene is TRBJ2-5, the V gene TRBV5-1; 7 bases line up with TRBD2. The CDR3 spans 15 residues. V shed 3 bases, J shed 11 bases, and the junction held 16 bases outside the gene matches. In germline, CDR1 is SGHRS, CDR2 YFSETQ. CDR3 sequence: CASSSAAGVHNEQYF. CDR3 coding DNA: TGCGCCAGCAGCTCCGCGGCGGGAGTCCACAATGAGCAGTACTTC. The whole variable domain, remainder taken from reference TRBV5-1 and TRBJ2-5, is KAGVTQTPRYLIKTRGQQVTLSCSPISGHRSVSWYQQTPGQGLQFLFEYFSETQRNKGNFPGRFSGRQFSNSRSEMNVSTLELGDSALYLCASSSAAGVHNEQYFGPGTRLLVL.

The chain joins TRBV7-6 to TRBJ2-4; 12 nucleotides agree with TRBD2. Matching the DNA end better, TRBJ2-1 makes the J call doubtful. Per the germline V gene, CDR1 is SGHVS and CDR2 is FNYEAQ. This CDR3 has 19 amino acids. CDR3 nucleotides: TGTGCCAGCAGCTTAAGTTTATGGACTAGCGGGGCGAACAAAGAGACCCAGTTCTTC. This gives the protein CASSLSLWTSGANKETQFF.

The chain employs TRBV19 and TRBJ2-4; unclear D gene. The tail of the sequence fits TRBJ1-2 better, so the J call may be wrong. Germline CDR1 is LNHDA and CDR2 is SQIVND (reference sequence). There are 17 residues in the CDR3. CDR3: CASSISGTAGIDYGYTF. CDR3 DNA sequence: TGTGCCAGTAGTATTAGTGGAACCGCCGGGATTGACTATGGCTACACCTTC.

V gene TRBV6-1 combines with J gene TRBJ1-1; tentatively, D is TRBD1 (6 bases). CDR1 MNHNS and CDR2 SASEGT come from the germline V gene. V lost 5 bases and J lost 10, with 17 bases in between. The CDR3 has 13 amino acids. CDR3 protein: CASSPGQPDGAFF. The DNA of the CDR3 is TGTGCCAGCAGTCCTGGACAGCCCGACGGAGCTTTCTTT.

Here the CDR3 DNA reads TGTGCCAGCAGTTTAAAATTAGCGGGAGGTAGCCAAAGCACAGATACGCAGTATTTT. It translates to CASSLKLAGGSQSTDTQYF. The rearrangement links TRBV12-3 or TRBV12-4 to TRBJ2-3, with 10 bases fitting TRBD2. V shed 2 bases and J 0 bases; nucleotides not matched to a gene: 11. The CDR3 runs to 19 residues.